Given below is one TCR beta chain in context. This CDR3 is built from 15 residues. Deletions cut 2 bases from V and 0 bases from J, with 8 bases between. Looked up from germline, CDR1 is SGHTA and CDR2 is FQGTGA. These data originate in a study of blood T cell repertoires in COVID-19. Study summary: The origin of the acute and convalescent COVID-19 samples was the United States, Italy and Spain. PBMCs, B-cell-depleted T cells, or T cells were the source of the cDNA or gDNA that made up the material.

Per the study methods: Amplification from reference gene primers served as the basis for estimated nucleated cell counts. The repertoire was sequenced with immunoSEQ multiplex PCR; TCRdb's copy has only in-frame clones and lacks some. That table gives V, J and clone size, and the DNA gave D and trimming. The table shows about 290,000 clones, with around 81% occurring only once. The chain is built from TRBV7-3 and TRBJ2-1, with D possibly matching TRBD2 (5 bases). Sequencing was carried out using peripheral blood. The sequence came from a woman aged 50 to 60 with active or convalescent COVID-19. The CDR3 nucleotides read TGTGCCAGCAGCTTATTCCGGGACTCCTACAATGAGCAGTTCTTC. This gives the protein CASSLFRDSYNEQFF.